This is a list of T cell receptor beta chains from one sample in a study of blood T cell repertoires in COVID-19. Repertoires were generated with immunoSEQ multiplex PCR, while TCRdb's copy carries only in-frame clones and drops some. Of about 380,000 clones listed, approximately 80% are singletons. The sequencing sample was made of peripheral blood. These receptor sequences come from a human donor with acute or convalescent COVID-19. The donor label of this sample is uncertain. Each CDR3 is given with its conserved first and last residue. A D gene is named only where the DNA matches it firmly. Some rows have no size entry. The others give once, few or many, or a class for an expanded clone.

TRBJ1-2,TRBD1,TRBV7-2,NA,TGTGCCAGCAGCTTACCCAGGGGGCAAGGCTACACCTTC,CASSLPRGQGYTF
TRBJ1-2,NA,TRBV20-1,NA,TGCAGTGCTAGTATCACAGGGCAAGGCTATGGCTACACCTTC,CSASITGQGYGYTF
TRBJ2-5,TRBD2,TRBV7-2,NA,TGTGCCAGCAGCCCCCTCCGGCGGGGGAAGAGAGAGACCCAGTACTTC,CASSPLRRGKRETQYF
TRBJ1-1,NA,TRBV19,NA,TGTGCCAGTAGTATCCTAGGGAGAGACACTGAAGCTTTCTTT,CASSILGRDTEAFF
TRBJ1-4,TRBD1,TRBV25-1,NA,TGTGCCAGCAGTGCCTACAGGGGGATGGGAGAAAAACTGTTTTTT,CASSAYRGMGEKLFF
TRBJ1-4,TRBD1,TRBV14,NA,TGTGCCAGCAGCCAACTAGACAGGGGACGGGGAAAACTGTTTTTT,CASSQLDRGRGKLFF
TRBJ1-2,NA,TRBV19,NA,TGTGCCAGTAGTAACCCGGGCGGGGTTAACTATGGCTACACCTTC,CASSNPGGVNYGYTF
TRBJ2-1,NA,TRBV3-1/TRBV3-2,NA,TGTGCCAGCAGCCAAACCAGACAGAAGAGCGAGCAGTTCTTC,CASSQTRQKSEQFF
TRBJ2-7,TRBD1,TRBV27,once,TGTGCCAGCAGCTTGGGACAGTCGACCTACGAGCAGTACTTC,CASSLGQSTYEQYF
TRBJ1-2,NA,TRBV6-1,NA,TGTGCCAGCAGTGGGATTAACAGGTTCGCGAACTATGGCTACACCTTC,CASSGINRFANYGYTF
TRBJ1-1,NA,TRBV6-5,NA,TGTGCCAGCAGTTACACAGCTAACACTGAAGCTTTCTTT,CASSYTANTEAFF
TRBJ1-3,NA,TRBV11-2,NA,TGTGCCAGCAGCTCCACAGGGTGGGGAAACACCATATATTTT,CASSSTGWGNTIYF
TRBJ2-7,TRBD1,TRBV5-1,few,TGCGCCAGCAGCTTGGCGGGACAGGGCCGGGGATACGAGCAGTACTTC,CASSLAGQGRGYEQYF
TRBJ1-5,NA,TRBV2,NA,TGTGCCAGCAACTCATTTAGCAATCAGCCCCAGCATTTT,CASNSFSNQPQHF
TRBJ1-1,NA,TRBV3-1/TRBV3-2,NA,TGTGCCAGCAGCCAAGTCGGCGGGGGGGTTGAAGCTTTCTTT,CASSQVGGGVEAFF
TRBJ2-2,NA,TRBV7-2,NA,TGTGCCAGCAGGCTGGGACTGAACACCGGGGAGCTGTTTTTT,CASRLGLNTGELFF
TRBJ1-5,TRBD1,TRBV28,NA,TGTGCCAGCTACCAGGGGGGCGGCAATCAGCCCCAGCATTTT,CASYQGGGNQPQHF
TRBJ2-7,TRBD1,TRBV4-2,NA,TGTGCCAGCAGCCAGGCTACGGGACAGGGGGTCTACGAGCAGTACTTC,CASSQATGQGVYEQYF
TRBJ1-2,TRBD1,TRBV5-4,NA,TGTGCCAGCAGCACTGACAGGGCTAACTATGGCTACACCTTC,CASSTDRANYGYTF
TRBJ1-1,NA,TRBV5-3,NA,TGTGCCAGAAGCTTGCCAGGGCCTCTACTCACTGAAGCTTTCTTT,CARSLPGPLLTEAFF
TRBJ2-7,NA,TRBV30,NA,TGTGCCTGGAGTCGTATCTCCTACGAGCAGTACTTC,CAWSRISYEQYF
TRBJ2-5,NA,TRBV6-5,few,TGTGCCAGCAGTTACTCTAGGGTAGCGGAGACCCAGTACTTC,CASSYSRVAETQYF
TRBJ2-7,TRBD1,TRBV7-9,NA,TGTGCCAGCAGCTCTTCCACCGGGACAGGGCCCTACGAGCAGTACTTC,CASSSSTGTGPYEQYF
TRBJ2-7,NA,TRBV29-1,NA,TGCAGCGTTGTACACCCCTTTGGTGAGCAGTACTTC,CSVVHPFGEQYF
TRBJ2-5,NA,TRBV2,NA,TGTGCCAGCAGGAAGGCCGACGTTTCGGGGAGGGAGACCCAGTACTTC,CASRKADVSGRETQYF
TRBJ2-7,NA,TRBV19,many,TGTGCCAGTAGTATGACATATTTCTACGAGCAGTACTTC,CASSMTYFYEQYF
TRBJ1-1,NA,TRBV6-5,once,TGTGCCAGCAGCAGGGCAAACACTGAAGCTTTCTTT,CASSRANTEAFF
TRBJ1-5,TRBD1,TRBV18,once,TGTGCCAGCTCACCGGGTCCGGGACAGGGGGACCCTCAGCATTTT,CASSPGPGQGDPQHF
TRBJ2-7,NA,TRBV25-1,many,TGTGCCAGCAGTGAATCTCGGGGGATAAATTCCCAGCAGTACTTC,CASSESRGINSQQYF
TRBJ2-3,NA,TRBV4-2,NA,TGTGCCAGCAGCCAGATGCCGCCACAGGGCACAGATACGCAGTATTTT,CASSQMPPQGTDTQYF
TRBJ2-5,TRBD1,TRBV5-1,NA,TGCGCCAGCAGCTTCAACACAGGGGCCGGGGAGACCCAGTACTTC,CASSFNTGAGETQYF
TRBJ2-5,TRBD1,TRBV3-1/TRBV3-2,NA,TGTGCCAGCAGCCACGCGACAGGGGGCGCAGGACAAGAGACCCAGTACTTC,CASSHATGGAGQETQYF
TRBJ2-2,NA,TRBV10-1,NA,TGCGCCAGCAGTGAGTACGGGTCCCGCAGAGAAACCGGGGAGCTGTTTTTT,CASSEYGSRRETGELFF
TRBJ1-5,NA,TRBV27,NA,TGTGCCAGCAAGGGGGGGATTTGGGACAATCAGCCCCAGCATTTT,CASKGGIWDNQPQHF
TRBJ1-5,NA,TRBV6-1,once,TGTGCCAGCAGTGAAAGGAGTGTATCCCGGCCCCAGCATTTT,CASSERSVSRPQHF
TRBJ1-1,NA,TRBV7-9,NA,TGTGCCAGCAGCTTTGCGGACACTGAAGCTTTCTTT,CASSFADTEAFF
TRBJ1-2,NA,TRBV29-1,NA,TGCAGCGTTGAAGATCAGGGCAGGGGTTTTGGCTACACCTTC,CSVEDQGRGFGYTF
TRBJ2-7,TRBD1,TRBV18,NA,TGTGCCAGCTCTGCCGGGACAGGGTCACACGAGCAGTACTTC,CASSAGTGSHEQYF
TRBJ1-5,NA,TRBV6-1,NA,TGTGCCAGCAGTGAAGCGGTGGAGGCGCCCGGGCCCCAGCATTTT,CASSEAVEAPGPQHF
TRBJ1-1,NA,TRBV3-1/TRBV3-2,few,TGTGCCAGCAGCCAATTGGGAGGGGTGGACACTGAAGCTTTCTTT,CASSQLGGVDTEAFF
TRBJ1-1,NA,TRBV7-6,NA,TGTGCCAGCAGCCAAAACAGACAACTTTTGAACACTGAAGCTTTCTTT,CASSQNRQLLNTEAFF
TRBJ1-2,TRBD1,TRBV28,once,TGTGCCAGCAGCCAGGGACAGTACTATGGCTACACCTTC,CASSQGQYYGYTF
TRBJ1-6,NA,TRBV11-2,NA,TGTGCCAGCAGCTCAGAGGGCGATAATTCACCCCTCCACTTT,CASSSEGDNSPLHF
TRBJ1-5,NA,TRBV6-1,NA,TGTGCCAGCAGTGCAAGATGGGGGGTTAGCAATCAGCCCCAGCATTTT,CASSARWGVSNQPQHF
TRBJ1-1,NA,TRBV10-3,NA,TGTGCCATCAGTGAGAGGGGAAACACTGAAGCTTTCTTT,CAISERGNTEAFF
TRBJ1-4,NA,TRBV28,NA,TGTGCCAGCAGTTACGGGGGGGCGGGTGCTAATGAAAAACTGTTTTTT,CASSYGGAGANEKLFF
TRBJ1-3,NA,TRBV3-1/TRBV3-2,few,TGTGCCAGCAGCCAGGAGCTCAGCTCTGGAAACACCATATATTTT,CASSQELSSGNTIYF
TRBJ1-1,NA,TRBV3-1/TRBV3-2,NA,TGTGCCAGCAGCCAGGGGGGGGCCAACACTGAAGCTTTCTTT,CASSQGGANTEAFF